This paragraph covers one T cell receptor (beta chain) sequence. This entry comes from a study of shared clonotypes between healthy human individuals. The CDR3 is 18 residues long. After removal of 5 bases from V and 2 bases from J, the junction contained 17 bases not matched to a gene. CDR1 and CDR2 (germline): SGHNT, YYREEE (reference sequence). This table comes from immunoSEQ multiplex PCR, and its TCRdb copy is limited to in-frame clones, with some not included. The sample records about 800,000 clones, 96% being singletons. Selected positively for CCR7 and CD45RO-negative, naive CD8 cells excluded terminally differentiated effector memory CD45RA+ cells.

The genes are TRBV5-4 and TRBJ2-3, with 7 bases lining up with TRBD1. Specimen: naive CD8+ T cells sorted from blood. This sequence was found in a man between 25 and 39 years old in good health. The CDR3 nucleotides are TGTGCCAGCAGTTCTCTCCCTGGGACAGACCCTACCACAGATACGCAGTATTTT. Its protein product is CASSSLPGTDPTTDTQYF.